This is a list of T cell receptor beta chains from one sample in a study of shared clonotypes between healthy human individuals. Assay: immunoSEQ multiplex PCR; the TCRdb copy retains only in-frame clones and omits some. The profile covers over 1.5 million clones, with 95% to 99% appearing a single time and around 0.47% taken by the ten largest. Sequencing was carried out using naive CD4+ T cells sorted from blood. These receptors were taken from a man aged 25 to 45 in good health. Each CDR3 is given with its conserved first and last residue. The D gene is left open where the match is weak. Not every row has a clone size; where given, it reads once, few, many or a size class.

j_gene: TRBJ1-4; abundance: -; d_gene: -; v_gene: TRBV10-3; CDR3aa: CAIRGGGGEKLFF; CDR3nt: TGTGCCATCCGCGGGGGGGGCGGTGAAAAACTGTTTTTT
j_gene: TRBJ1-5; abundance: once; d_gene: -; v_gene: TRBV6-1; CDR3aa: CASSEAGGSNQPQHF; CDR3nt: TGTGCCAGCAGTGAAGCCGGGGGGAGCAATCAGCCCCAGCATTTT
j_gene: TRBJ2-3; abundance: once; d_gene: TRBD2; v_gene: TRBV6-6; CDR3aa: CASSYRREGTDTQYF; CDR3nt: TGTGCCAGCAGTTATAGGCGGGAGGGCACAGATACGCAGTATTTT
j_gene: TRBJ2-3; abundance: once; d_gene: -; v_gene: TRBV7-9; CDR3aa: CASSLIVSGPTDTQYF; CDR3nt: TGTGCCAGCAGCTTAATAGTGAGCGGGCCCACAGATACGCAGTATTTT
j_gene: TRBJ1-2; abundance: -; d_gene: -; v_gene: TRBV10-1; CDR3aa: CASSEGGYTF; CDR3nt: TGCGCCAGCAGTGAGGGCGGCTACACCTTC
j_gene: TRBJ2-7; abundance: -; d_gene: -; v_gene: TRBV29-1; CDR3aa: CSVLFYEQYF; CDR3nt: TGCAGCGTTTTGTTCTACGAGCAGTACTTC
j_gene: TRBJ1-5; abundance: -; d_gene: -; v_gene: TRBV28; CDR3aa: CASSLTGPNQPQHF; CDR3nt: TGTGCCAGCAGTTTGACGGGGCCCAATCAGCCCCAGCATTTT
j_gene: TRBJ2-2; abundance: -; d_gene: -; v_gene: TRBV5-1; CDR3aa: CASSSYADTGELFF; CDR3nt: TGCGCCAGCAGCTCATATGCGGACACCGGGGAGCTGTTTTTT
j_gene: TRBJ2-1; abundance: -; d_gene: TRBD2; v_gene: TRBV7-3; CDR3aa: CASSLRGTSNRHEQFF; CDR3nt: TGTGCCAGCAGCTTAAGGGGGACTAGCAATCGGCATGAGCAGTTCTTC
j_gene: TRBJ1-4; abundance: -; d_gene: -; v_gene: TRBV5-1; CDR3aa: CASRPTRAGKLFF; CDR3nt: TGCGCCAGCAGACCGACCCGGGCGGGGAAACTGTTTTTT
j_gene: TRBJ2-7; abundance: -; d_gene: -; v_gene: TRBV6-1; CDR3aa: CASSERGPYEQYF; CDR3nt: TGTGCCAGCAGTGAACGTGGGCCCTACGAGCAGTACTTC
j_gene: TRBJ1-2; abundance: -; d_gene: -; v_gene: TRBV28; CDR3aa: CASIKTLFNYGYTF; CDR3nt: TGTGCCAGCATTAAGACACTTTTCAACTATGGCTACACCTTC
j_gene: TRBJ2-2; abundance: -; d_gene: -; v_gene: TRBV27; CDR3aa: CARAGVTGELFF; CDR3nt: TGTGCCAGGGCTGGGGTTACCGGGGAGCTGTTTTTT
j_gene: TRBJ2-5; abundance: -; d_gene: TRBD2; v_gene: TRBV5-1; CDR3aa: CASSLAGLALGETQYF; CDR3nt: TGCGCCAGCAGCTTGGCGGGACTAGCCTTAGGAGAGACCCAGTACTTC
j_gene: TRBJ1-1; abundance: once; d_gene: TRBD1; v_gene: TRBV6-6; CDR3aa: CASSYAYRGFPEAFF; CDR3nt: TGTGCCAGCAGTTACGCGTACAGGGGATTTCCTGAAGCTTTCTTT
j_gene: TRBJ2-2; abundance: -; d_gene: TRBD1; v_gene: TRBV9; CDR3aa: CASSVGNRGNTGELFF; CDR3nt: TGTGCCAGCAGCGTAGGTAACAGGGGGAACACCGGGGAGCTGTTTTTT
j_gene: TRBJ2-1; abundance: -; d_gene: TRBD1; v_gene: TRBV25-1; CDR3aa: CASSSDRGPYNEQFF; CDR3nt: TGTGCCAGCAGTTCGGACAGGGGGCCCTACAATGAGCAGTTCTTC
j_gene: TRBJ1-5; abundance: -; d_gene: -; v_gene: TRBV6-4; CDR3aa: CASSDRGNNQPQHF; CDR3nt: TGTGCCAGCAGTGACAGGGGAAATAATCAGCCCCAGCATTTT
j_gene: TRBJ2-7; abundance: -; d_gene: TRBD2; v_gene: TRBV6-6; CDR3aa: CASSPRDYAKFEQYF; CDR3nt: TGTGCCAGCAGTCCCCGGGACTACGCCAAGTTCGAGCAGTACTTC
j_gene: TRBJ2-7; abundance: once; d_gene: -; v_gene: TRBV10-3; CDR3aa: CAISQKGVIYEQYF; CDR3nt: TGTGCCATCAGTCAAAAGGGGGTGATTTACGAGCAGTACTTC
j_gene: TRBJ2-2; abundance: -; d_gene: -; v_gene: TRBV19; CDR3aa: CASSMVLRGELFF; CDR3nt: TGTGCCAGTAGTATGGTACTGAGGGGGGAGCTGTTTTTT
j_gene: TRBJ2-3; abundance: once; d_gene: -; v_gene: TRBV5-1; CDR3aa: CASSFGSTDTQYF; CDR3nt: TGCGCCAGCAGCTTTGGCAGCACAGATACGCAGTATTTT
j_gene: TRBJ2-7; abundance: -; d_gene: TRBD2; v_gene: TRBV15; CDR3aa: CATSRVSGTGEQYF; CDR3nt: TGTGCCACCAGCAGGGTTAGCGGGACGGGGGAGCAGTACTTC
j_gene: TRBJ1-5; abundance: once; d_gene: -; v_gene: TRBV28; CDR3aa: CASRHLGYSNQPQHF; CDR3nt: TGTGCCAGCAGACACCTCGGGTATAGCAATCAGCCCCAGCATTTT
j_gene: TRBJ1-4; abundance: -; d_gene: -; v_gene: TRBV19; CDR3aa: CASSLVANEKLFF; CDR3nt: TGTGCCAGTTCTTTGGTAGCTAATGAAAAACTGTTTTTT
j_gene: TRBJ2-7; abundance: -; d_gene: TRBD2; v_gene: TRBV19; CDR3aa: CASSIRASGTHEQYF; CDR3nt: TGTGCCAGTAGTATAAGGGCTAGCGGGACCCACGAGCAGTACTTC
j_gene: TRBJ2-1; abundance: -; d_gene: -; v_gene: TRBV6-1; CDR3aa: CASSDKGQSSYNEQFF; CDR3nt: TGTGCCAGCAGTGATAAAGGCCAGAGCTCCTACAATGAGCAGTTCTTC
j_gene: TRBJ2-2; abundance: -; d_gene: -; v_gene: TRBV9; CDR3aa: CASSVTGLTGELFF; CDR3nt: TGTGCCAGCAGCGTCACTGGACTCACCGGGGAGCTGTTTTTT
j_gene: TRBJ2-7; abundance: once; d_gene: TRBD1; v_gene: TRBV28; CDR3aa: CASSWARTGIGYEQYF; CDR3nt: TGTGCCAGCAGTTGGGCCCGGACAGGGATTGGCTACGAGCAGTACTTC
j_gene: TRBJ1-2; abundance: once; d_gene: TRBD1; v_gene: TRBV28; CDR3aa: CASSRDRGPTLRGYTF; CDR3nt: TGTGCCAGCAGTCGGGACAGGGGCCCTACCTTGAGAGGCTACACCTTC
j_gene: TRBJ2-1; abundance: -; d_gene: TRBD2; v_gene: TRBV11-3; CDR3aa: CASSSDKRLAAYNEQFF; CDR3nt: TGTGCCAGCAGCTCGGACAAACGACTAGCCGCCTACAATGAGCAGTTCTTC
j_gene: TRBJ2-1; abundance: -; d_gene: TRBD2; v_gene: TRBV7-9; CDR3aa: CASSHPGTSGSPSYNEQFF; CDR3nt: TGTGCCAGCAGCCACCCAGGGACTAGCGGGAGTCCGTCCTACAATGAGCAGTTCTTC
j_gene: TRBJ2-3; abundance: -; d_gene: -; v_gene: TRBV25-1; CDR3aa: CASSGEGGTDTQYF; CDR3nt: TGTGCCAGCAGTGGTGAGGGGGGCACAGATACGCAGTATTTT
j_gene: TRBJ1-1; abundance: -; d_gene: -; v_gene: TRBV9; CDR3aa: CASSVVGEAEAFF; CDR3nt: TGTGCCAGCAGCGTAGTAGGGGAGGCTGAAGCTTTCTTT
j_gene: TRBJ2-7; abundance: -; d_gene: TRBD2; v_gene: TRBV7-2; CDR3aa: CASSLFSGRALGEQYF; CDR3nt: TGTGCCAGCAGCTTGTTTAGCGGGAGAGCGTTGGGCGAGCAGTACTTC
j_gene: TRBJ1-1; abundance: once; d_gene: -; v_gene: TRBV21-1; CDR3aa: CASSKGGELKKNTEAFF; CDR3nt: TGTGCCAGCAGCAAAGGGGGGGAACTGAAAAAGAACACTGAAGCTTTCTTT
j_gene: TRBJ2-3; abundance: -; d_gene: -; v_gene: TRBV29-1; CDR3aa: CSVGAGALAHLTDTQYF; CDR3nt: TGCAGCGTTGGCGCGGGGGCTCTAGCGCACCTCACAGATACGCAGTATTTT
j_gene: TRBJ1-2; abundance: -; d_gene: -; v_gene: TRBV27; CDR3aa: CASSLSPGTFYGYTF; CDR3nt: TGTGCCAGCAGTTTATCCCCCGGGACATTCTATGGCTACACCTTC
j_gene: TRBJ2-7; abundance: -; d_gene: TRBD1; v_gene: TRBV27; CDR3aa: CASRGIRGRLEQYF; CDR3nt: TGTGCCAGCAGGGGGATCAGGGGGCGCTTGGAGCAGTACTTC
j_gene: TRBJ2-1; abundance: -; d_gene: -; v_gene: TRBV18; CDR3aa: CASSPLGYNEQFF; CDR3nt: TGTGCCAGCTCACCCCTAGGCTACAATGAGCAGTTCTTC
j_gene: TRBJ2-5; abundance: -; d_gene: -; v_gene: TRBV5-6; CDR3aa: CASSLGPQETQYF; CDR3nt: TGTGCCAGCAGCTTAGGACCCCAAGAGACCCAGTACTTC
j_gene: TRBJ1-5; abundance: -; d_gene: -; v_gene: TRBV7-2; CDR3aa: CASSFPPGSSNQPQHF; CDR3nt: TGTGCCAGCAGCTTTCCACCGGGATCTAGCAATCAGCCCCAGCATTTT
j_gene: TRBJ2-3; abundance: -; d_gene: TRBD1; v_gene: TRBV5-4; CDR3aa: CASSGQGSTDTQYF; CDR3nt: TGTGCCAGCAGCGGACAGGGAAGCACAGATACGCAGTATTTT
j_gene: TRBJ2-3; abundance: -; d_gene: TRBD2; v_gene: TRBV4-1; CDR3aa: CASSQDQTSGTDTQYF; CDR3nt: TGCGCCAGCAGCCAAGATCAAACTAGCGGGACGGATACGCAGTATTTT
j_gene: TRBJ1-2; abundance: -; d_gene: TRBD1; v_gene: TRBV6-6; CDR3aa: CASSPGQPRNYGYTF; CDR3nt: TGTGCCAGCAGTCCGGGACAGCCCAGAAACTATGGCTACACCTTC
j_gene: TRBJ2-7; abundance: once; d_gene: -; v_gene: TRBV6-1; CDR3aa: CASSVGTHYEQYF; CDR3nt: TGTGCCAGCAGTGTGGGGACCCACTACGAGCAGTACTTC
j_gene: TRBJ2-7; abundance: -; d_gene: TRBD2; v_gene: TRBV7-9; CDR3aa: CASGREIHEQYF; CDR3nt: TGTGCCAGCGGGCGGGAGATCCACGAGCAGTACTTC
j_gene: TRBJ2-2; abundance: -; d_gene: -; v_gene: TRBV9; CDR3aa: CASSPAPTGELFF; CDR3nt: TGTGCCAGCAGCCCTGCCCCCACCGGGGAGCTGTTTTTT
j_gene: TRBJ2-2; abundance: -; d_gene: -; v_gene: TRBV20-1; CDR3aa: CSANRVGELFF; CDR3nt: TGCAGTGCTAACAGGGTCGGGGAGCTGTTTTTT
j_gene: TRBJ2-5; abundance: -; d_gene: -; v_gene: TRBV18; CDR3aa: CASSPGAGETQYF; CDR3nt: TGTGCCAGCTCACCGGGGGCTGGGGAGACCCAGTACTTC